This T cell receptor (beta chain) was sequenced in a study of cytomegalovirus exposure and HLA in healthy donors. Study observations and caveats: Using the classifier, cytomegalovirus status was reportedly diagnosed with high specificity and sensitivity. The listing of 150 to 200 TCR beta chains classed them as cytomegalovirus-associated. Through in vitro validation, three CMV-associated chains were shown to be specific for CMV antigens. Rarity held for most TCR sequences, but there were some public TCRs that occurred in many donors.

Here immunoSEQ multiplex PCR was the method, and the copy in TCRdb shows in-frame clones only, minus some. The data show 130,000 or so clones, with roughly 87% seen just once and over 1% held by the top ten. On this clone itself: The target antigen is unknown.

Specimen: PBMCs. This receptor was taken from a woman under 30 in good health and CMV-seronegative.

The CDR3: CASRQPGLGTQYF. In DNA form, the CDR3 reads TGTGCCAGCAGGCAACCGGGACTAGGGACGCAGTACTTC. This chain connects TRBV28 to TRBJ2-7, with 8 nucleotides matching TRBD2. V shed 6 bases, J shed 9 bases, and the junction held 10 bases outside the gene matches. CDR1 MDHEN and CDR2 SYDVKM come from the germline V gene. The CDR3 consists of 13 residues.